The sequence of this TCR beta chain was determined in a study of blood T cell repertoires in COVID-19. Study as a whole: The United States, Italy and Spain were the sources of the acute and convalescent COVID-19 samples. T cells, B-cell-depleted T cells, or PBMCs supplied cDNA or gDNA.

In the authors' workflow: Amplification from reference gene primers served as the basis for estimated nucleated cell counts. Generated by immunoSEQ multiplex PCR, the TCRdb table keeps only in-frame clones and is missing some. Clone size and V and J calls were adopted from that table, with D and trimming inferred from the DNA. Among tens of thousands of clones listed, roughly 88% were seen once. Germline loops: CDR1 SGDLS, CDR2 YYNGEE. The CDR3 sequence is 16 residues long. Between the trimmed V and J ends, which lost 0 bases and 3 bases, there was a span of 16 bases. J is TRBJ2-7 and V is TRBV9, with a tentative D call TRBD1 (5 bases). The TCR originated in a woman between 55 and 75 years old with acute or convalescent COVID-19. Specimen: peripheral blood. CDR3 sequence (DNA): TGTGCCAGCAGCGTAGTAACGGACACCCCACTCTACGAGCAGTACTTC. This codes for CASSVVTDTPLYEQYF.